This T cell receptor (beta chain) comes out of a study of cytomegalovirus exposure and HLA in healthy donors. CDR3 size: 17 residues. Germline loops: CDR1 SGHTA, CDR2 FQGNSA. V gave up 5 bases and J gave up 0 bases, with 16 bases separating them. The PCR had 60 Vbeta and 13 Jbeta primers. The repertoire was sequenced with immunoSEQ multiplex PCR; TCRdb's copy has only in-frame clones and lacks some. The table shows over 150,000 clones, with 82% occurring only once. This clone is a singleton in its sample. This cohort consisted of healthy bone marrow donors. The sequenced material came from PBMCs. V usage is TRBV7-2 and J usage is TRBJ2-2; possibly TRBD2 for D (6 bases). The sequence was obtained from a girl aged 5 to 17 in good health and CMV-seropositive. The CDR3 is CASSLLRAGSNTGELFF. In DNA, the CDR3 is TGTGCCAGCAGCCTCCTGAGGGCGGGGTCGAACACCGGGGAGCTGTTTTTT.